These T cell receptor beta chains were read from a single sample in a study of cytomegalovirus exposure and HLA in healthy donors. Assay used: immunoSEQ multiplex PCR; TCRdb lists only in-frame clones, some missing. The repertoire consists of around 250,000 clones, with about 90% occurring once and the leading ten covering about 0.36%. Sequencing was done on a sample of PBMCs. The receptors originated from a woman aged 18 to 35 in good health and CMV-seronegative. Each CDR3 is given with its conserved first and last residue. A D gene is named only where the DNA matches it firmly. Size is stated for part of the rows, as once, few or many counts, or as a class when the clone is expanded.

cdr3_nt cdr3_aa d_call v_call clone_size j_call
TGTGCCAGCAGCCAAGCCGGGGGGGAACGCACAGATACGCAGTATTTT CASSQAGGERTDTQYF TRBD2 TRBV4-2 NA TRBJ2-3
TGTGCCAGCAGTTACGGGGGAGCCAGCGGGAGTTACGAGCAGTACTTC CASSYGGASGSYEQYF TRBD2 TRBV6-5 NA TRBJ2-7
TGCGCCAGCAGTCCCCCGGTCCGTAGCAATCAGCCCCAGCATTTT CASSPPVRSNQPQHF NA TRBV23-1 NA TRBJ1-5
TGTGCCTGGGGACAGCTGACTGACTATGGCTACACCTTC CAWGQLTDYGYTF NA TRBV30 NA TRBJ1-2
TGCAGCGTTGTTTGGCCGAACACTGAAGCTTTCTTT CSVVWPNTEAFF NA TRBV29-1 NA TRBJ1-1
TGTGCCAGCACTCGGGGGGAATTGTACCAAGAGACCCAGTACTTC CASTRGELYQETQYF TRBD2 TRBV6-4 NA TRBJ2-5
TGTGCCAGCAGCCCCCATGCAACCAGGGGGCGAGTGGAGACCCAGTACTTC CASSPHATRGRVETQYF TRBD1 TRBV7-9 once TRBJ2-5
TGTGCCAGCAGCTTGATGGTGACGGGCGGGGACTATGGCTACACCTTC CASSLMVTGGDYGYTF NA TRBV5-6 NA TRBJ1-2
TGTGCCAGCAGCTCCCAGGGGGGCGACTATGGCTACACCTTC CASSSQGGDYGYTF TRBD1 TRBV9 NA TRBJ1-2
TGTGCCAGCAGCTTAAGTCAGAACAATGAGCAGTTCTTC CASSLSQNNEQFF NA TRBV7-2 NA TRBJ2-1
TGTGCCAGCAGCTTAAGCCCAGGGGGGAACACCGGGGAGCTGTTTTTT CASSLSPGGNTGELFF TRBD1 TRBV7-2 once TRBJ2-2
TGTGCCAGCAGTGAATTGGGCGCAACTAATGAAAAACTGTTTTTT CASSELGATNEKLFF NA TRBV25-1 NA TRBJ1-4
TGTGCCAGCAGTTATTTTGAGGGAACAACTAATGAAAAACTGTTTTTT CASSYFEGTTNEKLFF NA TRBV6-5 NA TRBJ1-4
TGTGCCAGCAGAGCTACCGGGACAGGAGTTTACGAGCAGTACTTC CASRATGTGVYEQYF TRBD1 TRBV14 once TRBJ2-7
TGTGCCAGCAGCGTAGCGTCAGGGGCGTTTGGCTACACCTTC CASSVASGAFGYTF NA TRBV9 NA TRBJ1-2
TGCGCCAGCAGCTTGGAATCCGGGGGCTCTGGAAACACCATATATTTT CASSLESGGSGNTIYF NA TRBV5-1 few TRBJ1-3
TGTGCCACCAGCAGAGAAACAGGTTGGGGCAAAAACATTCAGTACTTC CATSRETGWGKNIQYF NA TRBV15 NA TRBJ2-4
TGTGCCAGCAGCGCTACCCCTAGCACAGATACGCAGTATTTT CASSATPSTDTQYF NA TRBV5-4 NA TRBJ2-3
TGTGCCAGTAGTTCCCCGTCCGGGACAGGACTGGCCGGGGAGCTGTTTTTT CASSSPSGTGLAGELFF TRBD1 TRBV19 NA TRBJ2-2
TGTGCCAGTAGTATAGCGTCTGGGGCCAACGTCCTGACTTTC CASSIASGANVLTF NA TRBV19 NA TRBJ2-6
TGTGCCAGCAGCGTAGGGTCCAGGGCGGTCGGGGAGCTGTTTTTT CASSVGSRAVGELFF NA TRBV9 NA TRBJ2-2
TGTGCCAGCAGCTCCGGGACAGGGGGCAATCAGCCCCAGCATTTT CASSSGTGGNQPQHF TRBD1 TRBV7-6 NA TRBJ1-5
TGTGCCAGCAGCCGCGGGGGGGCCTCTTATGGCTACACCTTC CASSRGGASYGYTF NA TRBV27 NA TRBJ1-2
TGTGCCAGCAGTTACTCGATTGATGGGGGGTGGCTTTTT CASSYSIDGGWLF NA TRBV6-5 NA TRBJ1-4
TGTGCCAGCAGTTACTTTACGGGAACTAACTATGGCTACACCTTC CASSYFTGTNYGYTF NA TRBV6-5 NA TRBJ1-2
TGTGCCAGCACCCGGGACAGGATTACAGAGACCCAGTACTTC CASTRDRITETQYF TRBD1 TRBV28 NA TRBJ2-5
TGCGCCAGCAGCTTGGGACAGGGGGCACGGTTTGAACAAGAGACCCAGTACTTC CASSLGQGARFEQETQYF TRBD1 TRBV5-1 NA TRBJ2-5
TGTGCCAGCAGTCAACAGGGGGCGAACACCGGGGAGCTGTTTTTT CASSQQGANTGELFF TRBD1 TRBV28 NA TRBJ2-2
TGTGCCAGCAGCGTCTCTGGGGGACAGTTCAATGAGCAGTTCTTC CASSVSGGQFNEQFF TRBD1 TRBV5-4 NA TRBJ2-1
TGTGCCAGCAGCTTCACAGGGGGTCAGGGAAACACCATATATTTT CASSFTGGQGNTIYF TRBD1 TRBV5-4 NA TRBJ1-3
TGTGCCAGCAGCCCCGGGGTGCTAGCGGGGCAGAATGAGCAGTTCTTC CASSPGVLAGQNEQFF TRBD2 TRBV9 NA TRBJ2-1
TGTGCCATCAGGAGTAGCGGGGGGGCGCGGGCCGGGGAGCTGTTTTTT CAIRSSGGARAGELFF TRBD2 TRBV10-3 NA TRBJ2-2
TGTGCCAGCTTTGGGGACAGGGTCTCCAATGAGCAGTTCTTC CASFGDRVSNEQFF TRBD1 TRBV27 NA TRBJ2-1
TGTGCCAGCAGTCGAAAAGACAGGGGTAGAGGCGAGCAGTACTTC CASSRKDRGRGEQYF TRBD1 TRBV7-9 NA TRBJ2-7
TGCAGCGCCGATAACCGAGGGAACAACCGGAATGAGCAGTTCTTC CSADNRGNNRNEQFF NA TRBV29-1 NA TRBJ2-1
TGCGCCAGCAGCCCAGCCCTAGAAGGTAGCAATGAGCAGTTCTTC CASSPALEGSNEQFF NA TRBV4-3 once TRBJ2-1
TGTGCCAGCAGCCCGGGACTAGCGGGGCTCAATGAGCAGTTCTTC CASSPGLAGLNEQFF TRBD2 TRBV11-1 once TRBJ2-1
TGTGCCAGCAGCCCCTTAGCGGATAGCAATCAGCCCCAGCATTTT CASSPLADSNQPQHF NA TRBV7-8 NA TRBJ1-5
TGTGCCAGCAGTGAATGGACTAGCGGGGGGGCCCGTACCCATGAGCAGTTCTTC CASSEWTSGGARTHEQFF TRBD2 TRBV2 NA TRBJ2-1
TGTGCCAGCAGTGCAAACAGGGTAACTAATGAAAAACTGTTTTTT CASSANRVTNEKLFF NA TRBV2 NA TRBJ1-4
TGCGCCAGCAGCCAAGAAAGGCTAGCGGGGGTCCATGAGCAGTTCTTC CASSQERLAGVHEQFF TRBD2 TRBV4-1 NA TRBJ2-1
TGTGCCAGCTCAGACAGGGGGCGAACTGAAGCTTTCTTT CASSDRGRTEAFF TRBD1 TRBV18 NA TRBJ1-1
TGCGCCAGCAGCCAAGGGGCGGGATCCACCTACGAGCAGTACTTC CASSQGAGSTYEQYF NA TRBV4-3 NA TRBJ2-7
TGTGCCAGCAGTGAAAGCCGGGTAAACACTGAAGCTTTCTTT CASSESRVNTEAFF NA TRBV6-1 NA TRBJ1-1
TGTGCCTTCGACAGGCGGAACACTGAAGCTTTCTTT CAFDRRNTEAFF NA TRBV30 NA TRBJ1-1
TGTGCCAGCAGCTTGGATGGGGGACTATCGTACCAAGAGACCCAGTACTTC CASSLDGGLSYQETQYF TRBD2 TRBV5-6 NA TRBJ2-5
TGTGCCAGTAAACAGGGGCAGGTTCATGGCAATCAGCCCCAGCATTTT CASKQGQVHGNQPQHF TRBD1 TRBV19 NA TRBJ1-5
TGTGCCAGCAGCATCGACAGGGTGGGAAATGGCTACACCTTC CASSIDRVGNGYTF TRBD1 TRBV6-1 NA TRBJ1-2
TGCGCCAGCAGCCAAGACGGGGACTATAGATGGGGGTCCTACAATGAGCAGTTCTTC CASSQDGDYRWGSYNEQFF TRBD2 TRBV4-3 NA TRBJ2-1
TGTGCCAGCAGCGAGGAGTGGTCGTCAGTTTACGAGCAGTACTTC CASSEEWSSVYEQYF NA TRBV9 NA TRBJ2-7
TGTGCCAGCAGCCCTGGGACTAGCGGGGGGGCCGGGGGTAATGAGCAGTTCTTC CASSPGTSGGAGGNEQFF TRBD2 TRBV11-3 once TRBJ2-1
TGTGCCAGTAGTATCACCGGGGACAGCTATTACGAGCAGTACTTC CASSITGDSYYEQYF TRBD1 TRBV19 NA TRBJ2-7